Following are 28 T cell receptor beta chains from one sample sequenced in a study of human T cells and chemical hapten exposure. Each CDR3 protein gets one entry after TCRdb re-called the RACE reads with MiXCR. The sample contains roughly 380,000 distinct CDR3 sequences, 5.1% of which appear only once. Time point meaning: pre-sensitization, week 0. As to treatment: therapeutic diphenylcyclopropenone sensitization with weekly scalp DPC. The sample here was whole blood, taken in connection with sensitization to the hapten diphenylcyclopropenone (DPC). Receptors were obtained from a woman in her fifties or sixties with alopecia areata. Some clones in this sample may be carry-over from other donors' samples.

This chain connects TRBV12-3 or TRBV12-4 to TRBJ1-5, with TRBD1 matching 11 bases. V lost 6 bases, J lost 1 base, and 2 bases stayed unmatched. The CDR3 is 15 residues long. The CDR3 protein is CASRGTGGSNQPQHF. For the CDR3, the DNA is TGTGCCAGCAGGGGGACAGGGGGAAGCAATCAGCCCCAGCATTTT.

V is TRBV2 and J is TRBJ2-1, with TRBD2 matching over 8 bases. Germline assignment: CDR1 SNHLY and CDR2 FYNNEI. V shed 7 bases, J shed 2 bases, and the junction held 7 bases outside the gene matches. The CDR3 totals 15 residues. CDR3: CASNIAGRAYNEQFF. The CDR3 coding sequence is TGTGCCAGCAATATAGCGGGACGGGCCTACAATGAGCAGTTCTTC.

This clonotype occurred many times. V is TRBV4-3 and J is TRBJ2-7, with D unresolved. Germline CDR1 is LGHNA and CDR2 is YSLEER. CDR3 length equals 14 residues. Trimming left V 1 base short and J 0 bases short, with 7 bases between. The CDR3 DNA reads as TGCGCCAGCAGCCAAGGGCCTAGCTCCTACGAGCAGTACTTC. Residues: CASSQGPSSYEQYF.

This clonotype was detected many times. The rearrangement links TRBV6-6 to TRBJ2-1, with D perhaps given as TRBD1 or TRBD2 (5 bases each). The V and J ends lost 5 bases and 7 bases respectively, with 9 bases between them. The CDR3 runs to 12 residues. Germline CDR1 and CDR2: MNHNY and SVGAGI (reference sequence). CDR3 bases: TGTGCCAGCAGTCGGGACCATAATGAGCAGTTCTTC. Amino acids: CASSRDHNEQFF.

This clonotype was counted a few times. CDR3 coding DNA: TGTGCCAGTTCCACCGGACTAGCGGTGGACAATGAGCAGTTCTTC. Translating it yields CASSTGLAVDNEQFF. J is TRBJ2-1 and V is TRBV10-3, with 10 bases matching TRBD2. The V segment lost 10 bases and the J segment 5 bases; nucleotides outside the gene matches: 11. The CDR3 is 15 amino acids. Per the germline V gene, CDR1 is ENHRY and CDR2 is SYGVKD.

This clonotype has ten or more counts. This chain joins TRBV28 and TRBJ1-2; D might be TRBD1 (6 bases). V was cut by 3 bases and J by 8 bases, with 10 bases left in between. CDR3 length equals 12 residues. Per the germline V gene, CDR1 is MDHEN and CDR2 is SYDVKM. CDR3 coding DNA: TGTGCCAGCAGTTTCACAGGGAGCGGCTACACCTTC. It is translated as CASSFTGSGYTF.

The table lists this clonotype with a few counts. The rearrangement uses TRBV7-9 and TRBJ1-5, with a weak D call TRBD1 (5 bases). Germline V lookup: CDR1 SEHNR, CDR2 FQNEAQ (reference sequence). With 1 base removed from V and 9 bases from J, the gap between germline ends came to 13 bases. The CDR3 sequence is 14 residues long. The CDR3 nucleotides read TGTGCCAGCAGCTTAGGCTTTCAAGGGACGCCCCAGCATTTT. This sequence encodes CASSLGFQGTPQHF.

A few counts support this clonotype. The chain carries TRBV19 and TRBJ1-2; D not resolved. The CDR3 is 15 residues long. V lost 5 bases to trimming and J lost 0 bases, with 13 bases between them. In germline, CDR1 is LNHDA, CDR2 SQIVND (reference sequence). Here the CDR3 DNA reads TGTGCCAGTAGTTTACCGGACGGAGCTAACTATGGCTACACCTTC. This encodes CASSLPDGANYGYTF. Variable domain in full (rest from reference TRBV19 and TRBJ1-2): DGGITQSPKYLFRKEGQNVTLSCEQNLNHDAMYWYRQDPGQGLRLIYYSQIVNDFQKGDIAEGYSVSREKKESFPLTVTSAQKNPTAFYLCASSLPDGANYGYTFGSGTRLTVV.

In its sample, this clonotype was seen many times. The chain employs TRBV6-2 or TRBV6-3 and TRBJ1-1, with D tentatively TRBD1 (6 bases). Germline assignment: CDR1 MNHEY and CDR2 SVGEGT. With 2 bases removed from V and 5 bases from J, the gap between germline ends came to 18 bases. The CDR3 is 16 residues long. DNA for the CDR3: TGTGCCAGCAGTTACACCGTTGGGGGGCAAAAGACTGAAGCTTTCTTT. Translation: CASSYTVGGQKTEAFF.

This clonotype was counted a few times. The chain links TRBV7-9 to TRBJ2-7, with a possible D match to TRBD2 (6 bases). CDR1 and CDR2 from the germline V gene are SEHNR and FQNEAQ (reference sequence). Trimming shortened V by 3 bases and J by 0 bases, and 15 bases separated the two germline ends. CDR3 length equals 16 residues. CDR3 residues: CASSLVGGLSSYEQYF. The CDR3 bases are TGTGCCAGCAGCTTGGTCGGGGGACTGAGCTCCTACGAGCAGTACTTC.

This clonotype showed up many times. The chain employs TRBV3-1 and TRBJ2-7; 7 nucleotides line up with TRBD2. J was trimmed by 11 bases and V by 5 bases; bases with no gene match: 15. Germline V gene lookup returns CDR1 LGHDT and CDR2 YNNKEL (reference sequence). This CDR3 region has 14 residues. CDR3 sequence reads: CASSEAPLLAKKYF. The CDR3 region has the DNA TGTGCCAGCAGCGAAGCCCCTCTACTAGCGAAGAAGTACTTC.

The rearrangement uses TRBV29-1 and TRBJ2-7, with D uncertain. Germline CDR1 SQVTM, CDR2 ANQGSEA. Trimming shortened V by 2 bases and J by 0 bases, and 8 bases separated the two germline ends. This CDR3 contains 13 residues. The CDR3, as DNA: TGCAGCGTTGAAACATTAAGCTCCTACGAGCAGTACTTC. Encoded protein: CSVETLSSYEQYF.

This clonotype was seen repeatedly, ten times or more. This CDR3 is CASSAQLGNEQFF. In nucleotides, the CDR3 is TGTGCCAGCAGTGCTCAGCTGGGTAATGAGCAGTTCTTC. This chain connects TRBV6-1 to TRBJ2-1; D is uncertain. Germline CDR1 and CDR2: MNHNS and SASEGT. CDR3 length: 13 residues. V was clipped by 4 bases and J by 7 bases, with 11 bases between them.

As DNA, the CDR3 is TGTGCCAGTAGAGGCGGCGTGACAACTAATGAAAAACTGTTTTTT. Amino acid sequence: CASRGGVTTNEKLFF. This rearrangement joins TRBV19 to TRBJ1-4; unclear D gene. The V gene lost 6 bases and the J gene lost 0 bases, with 11 bases spanning the gap. CDR1 LNHDA and CDR2 SQIVND come from the germline V gene (reference sequence). The CDR3 is 15 amino acids. Filled out from reference TRBV19 and TRBJ1-4, the complete variable domain reads DGGITQSPKYLFRKEGQNVTLSCEQNLNHDAMYWYRQDPGQGLRLIYYSQIVNDFQKGDIAEGYSVSREKKESFPLTVTSAQKNPTAFYLCASRGGVTTNEKLFFGSGTQLSVL.

This clonotype has at least ten counts. The chain employs TRBV28 and TRBJ2-3; D is unclear. This CDR3 is 15 amino acids long. Germline V gives CDR1 MDHEN, CDR2 SYDVKM. V lost 4 bases, J lost 6 bases, and 17 bases lay in between. The CDR3 coding sequence is TGTGCCAGCAGTTCAGGTTTCCTCCGCGAGGATACGCAGTATTTT. Amino acid sequence: CASSSGFLREDTQYF.

Ten or more counts support this clonotype. J is TRBJ1-2 and V is TRBV28; TRBD1 is a possible D gene (6 bases). Trimming removed 6 bases from V and 3 bases from J, with 17 bases in between. The CDR3 is 15 residues long. Per the germline V gene, CDR1 is MDHEN and CDR2 is SYDVKM. The CDR3 loop is CASRGAAGAYYGYTF. The CDR3, as DNA: TGTGCCAGCAGGGGGGCAGCGGGCGCCTACTATGGCTACACCTTC.

This clonotype turned up a few times. The rearrangement uses TRBV28 and TRBJ1-6, with 8 bases lining up with TRBD1. The trim removed 5 bases at V and 8 bases at J, leaving 8 bases unmatched. CDR1 and CDR2 from the germline V gene are MDHEN and SYDVKM. The CDR3 has 15 amino acids. The CDR3 nucleotides are TGTGCCAGCAGTCTCCGGACAGGGAGTTATTCACCCCTCCACTTT. Translating gives CASSLRTGSYSPLHF.

The chain has TRBV2 and TRBJ1-5, with 8 positions matching TRBD1. Germline lookup yields CDR1 SNHLY and CDR2 FYNNEI. CDR3 length: 18 amino acids. J was trimmed by 0 bases and V by 5 bases; bases with no gene match: 12. The CDR3 loop reads CASSPGTGRTHSNQPQHF. The CDR3 DNA reads as TGTGCCAGCAGTCCCGGGACAGGAAGGACGCATAGCAATCAGCCCCAGCATTTT.

This chain uses TRBV18 with TRBJ1-5, with 9 positions matching TRBD1. Germline V gene data show CDR1 as KGHSH and CDR2 as LQKENI. With V trimmed by 3 bases and J by 0 bases, 3 bases remained unmatched. This CDR3 comprises 16 residues. The CDR3 reads CASSPGQGNSNQPQHF. In nucleotides, the CDR3 is TGTGCCAGCTCACCTGGACAGGGGAATAGCAATCAGCCCCAGCATTTT.

This clonotype appeared many times. The chain carries TRBV5-6 and TRBJ2-5; D uncertain. This CDR3 is 15 amino acids long. Germline V gives CDR1 SGHDT, CDR2 YYEEEE. Trimming cost V 1 base and J 2 bases, with 12 bases left between them. The CDR3 sequence: CASSLYRALQETQYF. The CDR3, as DNA: TGTGCCAGCAGCTTGTACAGAGCTCTACAAGAGACCCAGTACTTC.

This clonotype has a count of ten or more. The junction shows a germline mismatch at one end, possibly a read error. The gene calls are TRBV5-5 and TRBJ1-1; no clear D. The CDR3 runs to 12 residues. Germline assignment: CDR1 SGHKS and CDR2 YYEKEE (reference sequence). CDR3 in DNA: TGTGCCAGCAGCTTGGATAGCAGCCCACCAAAATTT. Residues: CASSLDSSPPKF.

This clonotype was seen a few times. The rearrangement joins TRBV20-1 to TRBJ2-3; TRBD2 matches at 10 bases. The CDR3 runs to 15 residues. J gave up 4 bases and V 0 bases, and 4 bases lay outside the gene matches. Germline V gene data show CDR1 as DFQATT and CDR2 as SNEGSKA (reference sequence). CDR3 residues: CSARDVAGGPDTQYF. The CDR3 nucleotides are TGCAGTGCTAGAGATGTAGCGGGGGGCCCAGATACGCAGTATTTT.

This clonotype was picked up many times. The chain carries TRBV4-3 and TRBJ2-5, with D perhaps matching TRBD1 (6 bases). The CDR3 runs 15 residues. CDR1 LGHNA and CDR2 YSLEER come from the germline V gene. The V end lost 4 bases, the J end lost 7 bases, and 19 bases lay between the germline ends. CDR3 residues: CASSPAPLLQGTQYF. In nucleotides, the CDR3 is TGCGCCAGCAGCCCCGCCCCTCTACTACAGGGGACCCAGTACTTC.

This clonotype appeared many times. The rearrangement links TRBV10-3 to TRBJ1-6; D possibly corresponds to TRBD1 (5 bases). From germline, CDR1 is ENHRY and CDR2 SYGVKD. The CDR3 covers 16 residues. The germline V and J ends were trimmed by 4 bases and 0 bases, with 10 bases remaining between them. The CDR3, as DNA: TGTGCCATCAGTGCGGGACTTAGCTCCTATAATTCACCCCTCCACTTT. It codes for CAISAGLSSYNSPLHF.

The rearrangement uses TRBV10-3 and TRBJ2-7; 9 nucleotides line up with TRBD1. From germline, CDR1 is ENHRY and CDR2 SYGVKD. This CDR3 is built from 15 residues. The V segment lost 8 bases and the J segment 2 bases; nucleotides outside the gene matches: 10. CDR3: CAISSSGTGPYEQYF. The DNA for the CDR3 is TGTGCCATCTCCTCCTCCGGGACAGGGCCCTACGAGCAGTACTTC.

This clonotype was seen more than once but under ten times. V usage is TRBV4-2 and J usage is TRBJ1-4; a possible D gene is TRBD1 (5 bases). V gave up 5 bases and J gave up 8 bases, with 6 bases separating them. Germline lookup yields CDR1 LGHNA and CDR2 YNFKEQ. CDR3 length equals 11 residues. The CDR3 sequence: CASSGQEKLFF. The CDR3 nucleotides read TGTGCCAGCAGCGGACAAGAAAAACTGTTTTTT.

The rearrangement links TRBV7-9 to TRBJ1-5; D uncertain. The V gene's germline CDR1 is SEHNR and CDR2 FQNEAQ (reference sequence). Between the trimmed V and J ends, which lost 10 bases and 4 bases, there was a span of 17 bases. There are 14 residues in the CDR3. CDR3 residues: CATQKSEGNQPQHF. CDR3 nucleotides: TGTGCCACCCAGAAAAGCGAGGGAAATCAGCCCCAGCATTTT. The whole variable domain, filled in from reference TRBV7-9 and TRBJ1-5, reads DTGVSQNPRHKITKRGQNVTFRCDPISEHNRLYWYRQTLGQGPEFLTYFQNEAQLEKSRLLSDRFSAERPKGSFSTLEIQRTEQGDSAMYLCATQKSEGNQPQHFGDGTRLSIL.

The chain carries TRBV6-6 and TRBJ2-1; perhaps TRBD2 as D (5 bases). V shed 0 bases and J shed 9 bases, with 9 bases lying between them. Germline-derived CDR1 and CDR2 are MNHNY and SVGAGI (reference sequence). This CDR3 contains 13 residues. The CDR3 sequence: CASSYSRESEQFF. In nucleotides, the CDR3 is TGTGCCAGCAGTTACTCCCGGGAAAGTGAGCAGTTCTTC.